The 8 T cell receptor beta chains reported below all come from one sample, sequenced in a study of cytomegalovirus exposure and HLA in healthy donors. Use of 60 Vbeta and 13 Jbeta primers characterized the PCR. The assay was immunoSEQ multiplex PCR, and TCRdb's table has in-frame clones only and misses some. Among 150,000 to 200,000 clones listed, about 75% were seen once. What was sequenced was PBMCs. The receptors here all came from a woman aged 40 to 50 in good health and CMV-seropositive.

The rearrangement joins TRBV5-5 to TRBJ1-4; a weak D match, TRBD1 (5 bases). Trimming took 3 bases from V and 4 from J, leaving 10 bases between them. This CDR3 is built from 14 residues. Looked up from germline, CDR1 is SGHKS and CDR2 is YYEKEE (reference sequence). CDR3 in DNA: TGTGCCAGCAGCTCACAGGTTTATAATGAAAAACTGTTTTTT. Translation: CASSSQVYNEKLFF. The full variable domain, its missing parts supplied by reference TRBV5-5 and TRBJ1-4, is DAGVTQSPTHLIKTRGQQVTLRCSPISGHKSVSWYQQVLGQGPQFIFQYYEKEERGRGNFPDRFSARQFPNYSSELNVNALLLGDSALYLCASSSQVYNEKLFFGSGTQLSVL.

This clone appeared a single time. The genes are TRBV29-1 and TRBJ1-2, with TRBD1 identical over 7 bases. The CDR3 consists of 14 residues. Germline trimming cut 5 bases from V and 1 base from J; bases unmatched to any gene: 7. CDR1 and CDR2 from the germline V gene are SQVTM and ANQGSEA. The CDR3 here is CSVPTGLSNYGYTF. The CDR3, as DNA: TGCAGCGTTCCGACAGGGCTTAGTAACTATGGCTACACCTTC.

This clone was recorded only once. The CDR3 reads CASSPGDWGANVLTF. CDR3 DNA sequence: TGTGCCAGCAGTCCGGGGGACTGGGGGGCCAACGTCCTGACTTTC. The V and J genes are TRBV28 and TRBJ2-6; tentative D call: TRBD2 (6 bases). The CDR3 covers 15 residues. V lost 5 bases and J lost 4, with 12 bases in between. Germline CDR1 and CDR2: MDHEN and SYDVKM.

For this clone: This same CDR3 is encoded by further DNA sequences in the sample. The chain carries TRBV28 and TRBJ2-3; D remains unclear. This CDR3 region has 12 residues. Germline-derived CDR1 and CDR2 are MDHEN and SYDVKM. Deletions cut 3 bases from V and 4 bases from J, with 5 bases between. CDR3 amino acids: CASSLYSDTQYF. The CDR3 nucleotides read TGTGCCAGCAGTTTGTACTCAGATACGCAGTATTTT.

The CDR3 loop reads CAISEGWGQGHYEQYF. CDR3 bases: TGTGCCATCAGTGAGGGTTGGGGACAGGGACACTACGAGCAGTACTTC. V is TRBV10-3 and J is TRBJ2-7, with 9 bases lining up with TRBD1. Germline assignment: CDR1 ENHRY and CDR2 SYGVKD. This CDR3 has 16 residues. V was clipped by 2 bases and J by 3 bases; unmatched bases: 8.

The chain couples TRBV18 to TRBJ1-1; D is unclear. The V gene's germline CDR1 is KGHSH and CDR2 LQKENI. The ends were cut back, 6 bases at V and 3 bases at J, with 8 bases in the middle. The CDR3 length is 12 residues. In DNA form, the CDR3 reads TGTGCCAGCTCGTCAATAGACACTGAAGCTTTCTTT. This gives the protein CASSSIDTEAFF.

Only one count was recorded for this clone. V gene TRBV27 combines with J gene TRBJ1-5; the D is unclear. The CDR3 contains 17 residues. V shed 1 base and J shed 2 bases, with 15 bases lying between them. CDR1 and CDR2 from the germline V gene are MNHEY and SMNVEV (reference sequence). The CDR3 DNA sequence: TGTGCCAGCAGTTTATACGTCGGGGAATCGGGCAATCAGCCCCAGCATTTT. This sequence encodes CASSLYVGESGNQPQHF.

This clone was picked up one time. The chain couples TRBV7-9 to TRBJ2-3, with TRBD2 matching 11 bases. This CDR3 has 17 amino acids. In germline, CDR1 is SEHNR, CDR2 FQNEAQ (reference sequence). J lost 5 bases, V lost 5 bases, and 12 bases had no gene match. The CDR3 here is CASSLRSGLAGGDTQYF. CDR3 sequence (DNA): TGTGCCAGCAGCCTCCGGTCCGGGCTAGCGGGAGGAGATACGCAGTATTTT.